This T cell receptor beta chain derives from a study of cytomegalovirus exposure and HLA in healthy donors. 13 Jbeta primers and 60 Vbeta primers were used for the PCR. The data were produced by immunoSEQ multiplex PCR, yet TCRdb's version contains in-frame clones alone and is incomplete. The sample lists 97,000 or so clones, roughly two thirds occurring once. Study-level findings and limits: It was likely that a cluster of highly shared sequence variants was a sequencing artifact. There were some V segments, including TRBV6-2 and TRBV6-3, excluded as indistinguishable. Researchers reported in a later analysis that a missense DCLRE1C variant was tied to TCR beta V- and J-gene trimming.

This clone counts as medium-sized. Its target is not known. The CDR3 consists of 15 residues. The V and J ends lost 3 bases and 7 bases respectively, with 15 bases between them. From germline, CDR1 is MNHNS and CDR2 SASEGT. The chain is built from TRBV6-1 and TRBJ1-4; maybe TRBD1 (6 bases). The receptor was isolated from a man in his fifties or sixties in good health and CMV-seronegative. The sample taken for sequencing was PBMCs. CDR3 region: CASSDSSYRVEKLFF. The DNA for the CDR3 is TGTGCCAGCAGTGACTCCTCCTACAGGGTTGAAAAACTGTTTTTT.